This T cell receptor (beta chain) was recorded in a study of blood T cell repertoires in COVID-19. Study-level information: In each case, the material was cDNA or gDNA derived from T cells, B-cell-depleted T cells, or PBMCs.

V dropped 6 bases and J dropped 2; count of bases not matched to a gene: 5. CDR3 length: 15 amino acids. CDR1 is MNHEY and CDR2 is SVGEGT in the germline V gene. TCRdb's copy holds only in-frame clones and misses some; the assay was immunoSEQ multiplex PCR. The data hold 300,000 to 400,000 clones, with roughly 90% observed a single time. Living in roughly 25 US areas, the participants were between roughly 18 and 90 years of age. The recovered donors of Cohort 3 showed two negative PCRs, clearance, or symptom resolution. The receptor was derived from a man between 60 and 75 years old who had recovered from COVID-19. The V and J genes are TRBV6-2 or TRBV6-3 and TRBJ1-5; 9 bases agree with TRBD1. Material for sequencing was PBMCs or T cells enriched from blood (not recorded which). The CDR3 sequence: CASSGTGFRNQPQHF. In DNA form, the CDR3 reads TGTGCCAGCAGCGGGACAGGGTTTCGCAATCAGCCCCAGCATTTT.